A single sample is the source of the 19 T cell receptor beta chains below, sequenced in a study of blood T cells in healthy people across ages. Combining a sample-barcoded 5' primer with a J-beta primer mix, a second PCR ran for roughly 7 to 12 cycles. From the 5' RACE reads, TCRdb called clonotypes with MiXCR, one entry per CDR3 protein. The table includes approximately 1,000,000 distinct CDR3 sequences, 35% to 40% detected once. The material sequenced was blood. The receptor source for this set is a man younger than 30 in good health.

The rearrangement links TRBV20-1 to TRBJ2-3, with D perhaps assigned TRBD1 or TRBD2 (6 bases each). The V end was cut by 3 bases, the J end by 2 bases, with 12 bases between. Germline CDR1 DFQATT, CDR2 SNEGSKA (reference sequence). CDR3 size: 14 residues. The chain's CDR3 is CSASEGGITDTQYF. In DNA, the CDR3 is TGCAGTGCTAGTGAGGGGGGAATCACAGATACGCAGTATTTT.

This sequence joins TRBV12-3 or TRBV12-4 and TRBJ2-7; D remains ambiguous. Trimming took 6 bases from V and 0 from J, leaving 6 bases between them. The CDR3 covers 12 residues. The DNA for the CDR3 is TGTGCCAGCAGACGGACCTCCTACGAGCAGTACTTC. Residues: CASRRTSYEQYF.

This clonotype has a handful of counts. J is TRBJ1-1 and V is TRBV5-1, with D possibly TRBD1 on 5 matching bases. Germline assignment: CDR1 SGHRS and CDR2 YFSETQ. This CDR3 region has 14 residues. V gave up 3 bases and J gave up 3 bases, with 12 bases separating them. This CDR3 reads CASSWKPGDTEAFF. The CDR3 DNA reads TGCGCCAGCAGCTGGAAGCCGGGGGACACTGAAGCTTTCTTT.

The rearrangement links TRBV20-1 to TRBJ2-2; D not resolved. The V and J ends lost 5 bases and 3 bases respectively, with 13 bases between them. The CDR3 covers 14 residues. CDR1 is DFQATT, CDR2 SNEGSKA, per germline (reference sequence). CDR3 nucleotides: TGCAGTGCTTTGGGGTTTAAGGACACCGGGGAGCTGTTTTTT. Translating it yields CSALGFKDTGELFF.

This clonotype was counted many times. The V gene is TRBV7-2, the J gene TRBJ2-3; D could derive from TRBD1 or TRBD2 (5 bases each). In germline, CDR1 is SGHTA, CDR2 FQGNSA. Trimming shortened V by 1 base and J by 0 bases, and 11 bases separated the two germline ends. The CDR3 extends over 16 amino acids. CDR3 in amino acids: CASSLVGTESTDTQYF. As DNA, the CDR3 is TGTGCCAGCAGCTTAGTTGGGACGGAGAGCACAGATACGCAGTATTTT.

Many counts were recorded for this clonotype. CDR3 sequence (DNA): TGTGCCAGCAGTTGGGGACAGGGGAAGCAGTTCTTC. Its translation: CASSWGQGKQFF. The chain carries TRBV12-3 or TRBV12-4 and TRBJ2-1; 10 nucleotides line up with TRBD1. This CDR3 is built from 12 residues. V shed 4 bases, J shed 11 bases, and the junction held 2 bases outside the gene matches.

Only a few counts were recorded for this clonotype. This chain joins TRBV7-9 and TRBJ2-4; no firm D call. CDR1 and CDR2 from the germline V gene are SEHNR and FQNEAQ (reference sequence). The germline V and J ends were trimmed by 5 bases and 5 bases, with 10 bases remaining between them. The CDR3 extends over 13 amino acids. Written as DNA, the CDR3 is TGTGCCAGCAGCGTTCGGGCAGAAAACATTCAGTACTTC. It encodes CASSVRAENIQYF.

The chain links TRBV20-1 to TRBJ2-1; perhaps TRBD2 as D (5 bases). The J call may not be correct, given that the DNA end is closer to TRBJ2-7. The CDR3 runs to 15 residues. The V gene's germline CDR1 is DFQATT and CDR2 SNEGSKA (reference sequence). The CDR3 region is CSAREASRSYNEQYF. The CDR3 nucleotides read TGCAGTGCTAGAGAGGCTAGCAGGTCCTACAATGAGCAGTACTTC.

This chain joins TRBV12-3 or TRBV12-4 and TRBJ1-4; weak D call: TRBD1 (5 bases). The CDR3 extends over 13 amino acids. Trimming shortened V by 10 bases and J by 7 bases, and 16 bases separated the two germline ends. The CDR3 is CATDGGPGEKLFF. The CDR3 DNA follows: TGTGCCACCGACGGGGGACCTGGTGAAAAACTGTTTTTT.

The chain joins TRBV30 to TRBJ2-7; the D is unclear. Germline-derived CDR1 and CDR2 are GTSNPN and SVGIG (reference sequence). Trimming cost V 4 bases and J 2 bases, with 6 bases left between them. CDR3 length: 11 amino acids. CDR3 loop: CAWKRAYEQYF. CDR3 in DNA: TGTGCCTGGAAGAGAGCCTACGAGCAGTACTTC.

In its sample, this clonotype was seen a few times. A much larger clone sits a single nucleotide away, making a read error possible. The rearrangement joins TRBV4-3 to TRBJ1-5; D not certain. CDR1 and CDR2 from the germline V gene are LGHNA and YSLEER. V lost 0 bases to trimming and J lost 3 bases, with 9 bases between them. This CDR3 spans 15 amino acids. This CDR3 reads CASSQEVSANQPQHF. The CDR3 coding sequence is TGCGCCAGCAGCCAAGAGGTCAGTGCCAATCAGCCCCAGCATTTT.

A remark on this clonotype: A junction end diverges from the germline sequence, so it may reflect a read error. This rearrangement joins TRBV6-5 to TRBJ2-3, with 12 positions matching TRBD1. The CDR3 extends over 15 amino acids. CDR1 and CDR2 from the germline V gene are MNHEY and SVGAGI. CDR3 in amino acids: CASSPRDRGQDMQYF. The CDR3 nucleotides are TGTGCCAGCAGTCCCCGGGACAGGGGGCAAGATATGCAGTATTTT.

The table lists this clonotype with a few counts. The J gene is TRBJ2-5, the V gene TRBV27; TRBD2 agrees at 13 bases. The CDR3 contains 14 residues. The germline CDR1 and CDR2 sequences are MNHEY and SMNVEV (reference sequence). The trim removed 5 bases at V and 11 bases at J, leaving 8 bases unmatched. This chain's CDR3 is CASSLSTSGGKQYF. The CDR3 region has the DNA TGTGCCAGCAGTCTCTCGACTAGCGGGGGGAAGCAGTACTTC.

The rearrangement links TRBV3-1 to TRBJ2-1, with a possible D match to TRBD2 (6 bases). The CDR3 is made up of 16 amino acids. V shed 4 bases and J shed 5 bases, with 18 bases lying between them. Germline V CDR1 and CDR2: LGHDT, YNNKEL (reference sequence). The CDR3 is CASSPPKGRSHNEQFF. The CDR3 DNA reads as TGTGCCAGCAGCCCCCCGAAGGGGAGGTCGCACAATGAGCAGTTCTTC.

The chain has TRBV20-1 and TRBJ2-5; tentatively, D is TRBD1 or TRBD2 (5 bases each). V was shortened by 6 bases and J by 6 bases, with 17 bases between the two germline ends. The CDR3 has 13 amino acids. Per germline, CDR1 DFQATT and CDR2 SNEGSKA (reference sequence). CDR3 in DNA: TGCAGTGCCCACGAGGGGTCTTCTCAGACCCAGTACTTC. Protein: CSAHEGSSQTQYF.

This chain joins TRBV7-9 and TRBJ2-5; D call uncertain. V was clipped by 5 bases and J by 1 base, with 11 bases between them. CDR1 is SEHNR, CDR2 FQNEAQ, per germline (reference sequence). CDR3 length: 14 residues. The CDR3 protein is CASSHGLSQETQYF. The CDR3 DNA reads as TGTGCCAGCAGCCACGGTCTGTCCCAAGAGACCCAGTACTTC. Full variable domain (outside the CDR3, taken from reference TRBV7-9 and TRBJ2-5): DTGVSQNPRHKITKRGQNVTFRCDPISEHNRLYWYRQTLGQGPEFLTYFQNEAQLEKSRLLSDRFSAERPKGSFSTLEIQRTEQGDSAMYLCASSHGLSQETQYFGPGTRLLVL.

This clonotype was recorded a few times. V is TRBV6-2 or TRBV6-3 and J is TRBJ2-3; 13 nucleotides align to TRBD2. Germline CDR1 is MNHEY and CDR2 is SVGEGT. The CDR3 sequence is 24 residues long. The junction had 26 bases not matched to a gene; V was cut back by 0 bases and J by 5 bases. The DNA for the CDR3 is TGTGCCAGCAGTTACTCGACCCGGACTAGCGGGGGTTATCGGCCTGACCGGGCTAGAGATACGCAGTATTTT. Its protein is CASSYSTRTSGGYRPDRARDTQYF.

This clonotype was observed a handful of times. V usage is TRBV5-1 and J usage is TRBJ2-3; the match to TRBD2 covers 9 bases. Looked up from germline, CDR1 is SGHRS and CDR2 is YFSETQ. V dropped 1 base and J dropped 2; count of bases not matched to a gene: 11. The CDR3 is made up of 18 amino acids. As DNA, the CDR3 is TGCGCCAGCAGCTTGAAGGAGCGGCTAGCGGGGTCCACAGATACGCAGTATTTT. It translates to CASSLKERLAGSTDTQYF.

The rearrangement links TRBV28 to TRBJ1-6; D remains unclear. The CDR3 is 15 amino acids. Germline V gene data show CDR1 as MDHEN and CDR2 as SYDVKM. Between the trimmed V and J ends, which lost 3 bases and 4 bases, there was a span of 10 bases. Here the CDR3 reads CASSFKSPYNSPLHF. The CDR3 coding sequence is TGTGCCAGCAGTTTTAAGTCACCTTATAATTCACCCCTCCACTTT.